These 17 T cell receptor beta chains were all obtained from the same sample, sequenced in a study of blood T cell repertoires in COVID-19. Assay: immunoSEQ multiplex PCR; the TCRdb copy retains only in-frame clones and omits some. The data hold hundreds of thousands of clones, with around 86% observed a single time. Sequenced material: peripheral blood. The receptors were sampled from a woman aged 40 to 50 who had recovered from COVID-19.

In nucleotides, the CDR3 is TGTGCCAGCAGTGAACCGCAGGGGCTAGAAAACTATGGCTACACCTTC. Protein sequence: CASSEPQGLENYGYTF. The rearrangement joins TRBV25-1 to TRBJ1-2; tentatively, D is TRBD1 (6 bases). V was shortened by 2 bases and J by 2 bases, with 15 bases between the two germline ends. The CDR3 is made up of 16 amino acids. The germline gives CDR1 MGHDK, CDR2 SYGVNS.

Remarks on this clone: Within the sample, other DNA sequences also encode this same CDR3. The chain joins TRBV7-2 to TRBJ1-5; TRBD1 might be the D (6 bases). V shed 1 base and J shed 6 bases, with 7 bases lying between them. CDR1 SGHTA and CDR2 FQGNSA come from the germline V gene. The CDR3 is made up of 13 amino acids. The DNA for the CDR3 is TGTGCCAGCAGCTTAGAGACAGGTCAGCCCCAGCATTTT. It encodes CASSLETGQPQHF.

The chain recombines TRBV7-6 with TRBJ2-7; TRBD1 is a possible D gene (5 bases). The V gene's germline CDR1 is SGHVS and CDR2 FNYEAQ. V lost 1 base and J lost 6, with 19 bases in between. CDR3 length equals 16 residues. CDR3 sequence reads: CASSLGGRTLITEQYF. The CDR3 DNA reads TGTGCCAGCAGCTTAGGCGGAAGGACACTTATAACCGAGCAGTACTTC.

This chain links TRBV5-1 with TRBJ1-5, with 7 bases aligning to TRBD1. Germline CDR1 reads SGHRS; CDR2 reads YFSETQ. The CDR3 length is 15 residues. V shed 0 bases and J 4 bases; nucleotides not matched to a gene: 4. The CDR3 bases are TGCGCCAGCAGCTTGGGAGGGGGCCTGAATCAGCCCCAGCATTTT. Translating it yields CASSLGGGLNQPQHF.

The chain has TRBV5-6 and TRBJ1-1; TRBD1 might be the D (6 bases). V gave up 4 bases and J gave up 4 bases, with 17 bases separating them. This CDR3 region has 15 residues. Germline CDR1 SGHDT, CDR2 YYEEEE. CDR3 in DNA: TGTGCCAGCAGCACCCCGGGGGGGCCAAGCACTGAAGCTTTCTTT. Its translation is CASSTPGGPSTEAFF.

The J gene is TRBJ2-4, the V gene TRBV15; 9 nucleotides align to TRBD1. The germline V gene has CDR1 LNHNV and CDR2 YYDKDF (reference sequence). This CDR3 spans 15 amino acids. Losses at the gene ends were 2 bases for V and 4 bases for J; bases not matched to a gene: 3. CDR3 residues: CATSRTGTGKNIQYF. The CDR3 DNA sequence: TGTGCCACCAGCAGAACCGGGACAGGGAAAAACATTCAGTACTTC. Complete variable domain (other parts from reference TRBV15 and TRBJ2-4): DAMVIQNPRYQVTQFGKPVTLSCSQTLNHNVMYWYQQKSSQAPKLLFHYYDKDFNNEADTPDNFQSRRPNTSFCFLDIRSPGLGDTAMYLCATSRTGTGKNIQYFGAGTRLSVL.

The CDR3 spells CASSPGGAGKQETQYF. The CDR3 nucleotides read TGTGCCAGCAGCCCGGGGGGAGCGGGGAAACAAGAGACCCAGTACTTC. The J gene is TRBJ2-5, the V gene TRBV5-4; 7 bases match TRBD2. After removal of 4 bases from V and 2 bases from J, the junction contained 11 bases not matched to a gene. The germline CDR1 and CDR2 sequences are SGHNT and YYREEE (reference sequence). The CDR3 is made up of 16 amino acids.

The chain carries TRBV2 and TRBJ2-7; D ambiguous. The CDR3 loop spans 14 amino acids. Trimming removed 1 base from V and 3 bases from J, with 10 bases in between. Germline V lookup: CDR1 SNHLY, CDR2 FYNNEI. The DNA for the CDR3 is TGTGCCAGCAGTGAAGGCCAGCGCAACTACGAGCAGTACTTC. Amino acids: CASSEGQRNYEQYF.

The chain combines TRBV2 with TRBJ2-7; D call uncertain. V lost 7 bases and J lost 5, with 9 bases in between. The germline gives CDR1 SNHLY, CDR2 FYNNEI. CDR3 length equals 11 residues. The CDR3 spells CASTERDEQYF. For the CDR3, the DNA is TGTGCCAGCACCGAAAGAGACGAGCAGTACTTC.

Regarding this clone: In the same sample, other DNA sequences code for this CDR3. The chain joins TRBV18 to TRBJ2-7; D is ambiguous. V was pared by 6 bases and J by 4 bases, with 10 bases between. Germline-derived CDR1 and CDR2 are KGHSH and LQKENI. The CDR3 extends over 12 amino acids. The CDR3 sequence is CASSPNLYEQYF. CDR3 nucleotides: TGTGCCAGCTCCCCGAACCTATACGAGCAGTACTTC. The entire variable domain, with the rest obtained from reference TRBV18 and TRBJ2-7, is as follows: NAGVMQNPRHLVRRRGQEARLRCSPMKGHSHVYWYRQLPEEGLKFMVYLQKENIIDESGMPKERFSAEFPKEGPSILRIQQVVRGDSAAYFCASSPNLYEQYFGPGTRLTVT.

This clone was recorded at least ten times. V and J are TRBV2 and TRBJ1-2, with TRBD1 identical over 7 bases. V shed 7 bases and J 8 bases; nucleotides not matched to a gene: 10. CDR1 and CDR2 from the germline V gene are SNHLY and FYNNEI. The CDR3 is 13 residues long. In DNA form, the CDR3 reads TGTGCCAGCAACGAACAGGGGCCTTTGGGCTACACCTTC. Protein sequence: CASNEQGPLGYTF.

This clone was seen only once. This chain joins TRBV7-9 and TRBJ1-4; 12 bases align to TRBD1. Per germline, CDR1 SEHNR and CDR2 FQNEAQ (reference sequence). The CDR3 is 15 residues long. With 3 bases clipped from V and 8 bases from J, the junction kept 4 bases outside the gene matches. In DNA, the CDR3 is TGTGCCAGCAGCTTCGCCGGGACAGGGGGCGAAAAACTGTTTTTT. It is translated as CASSFAGTGGEKLFF.

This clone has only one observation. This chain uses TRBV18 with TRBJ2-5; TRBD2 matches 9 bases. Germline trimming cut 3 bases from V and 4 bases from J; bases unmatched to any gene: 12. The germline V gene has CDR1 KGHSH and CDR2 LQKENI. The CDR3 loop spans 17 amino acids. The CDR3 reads CASSPNPGGGAGETQYF. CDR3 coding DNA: TGTGCCAGCTCACCCAACCCTGGCGGGGGGGCCGGAGAGACCCAGTACTTC.

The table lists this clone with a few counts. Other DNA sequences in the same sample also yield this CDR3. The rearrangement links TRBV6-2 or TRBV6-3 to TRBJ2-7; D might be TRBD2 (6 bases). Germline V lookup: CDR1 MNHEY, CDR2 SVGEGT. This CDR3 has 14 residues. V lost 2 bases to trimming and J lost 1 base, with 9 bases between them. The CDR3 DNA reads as TGTGCCAGCAGTTACACTGGGGGGTCCTACGAGCAGTACTTC. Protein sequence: CASSYTGGSYEQYF.

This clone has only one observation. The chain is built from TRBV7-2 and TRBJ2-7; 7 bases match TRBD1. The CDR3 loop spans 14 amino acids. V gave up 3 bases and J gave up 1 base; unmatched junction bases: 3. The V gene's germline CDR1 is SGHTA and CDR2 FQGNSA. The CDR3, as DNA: TGTGCCAGCAGCTTCAACAGGGGTTCCTACGAGCAGTACTTC. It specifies CASSFNRGSYEQYF.

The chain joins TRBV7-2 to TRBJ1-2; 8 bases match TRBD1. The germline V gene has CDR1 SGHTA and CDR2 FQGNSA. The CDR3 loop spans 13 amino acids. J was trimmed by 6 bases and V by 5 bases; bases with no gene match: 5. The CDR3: CASSLQGADGYTF. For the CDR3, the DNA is TGTGCCAGCAGCCTTCAGGGGGCAGATGGCTACACCTTC.

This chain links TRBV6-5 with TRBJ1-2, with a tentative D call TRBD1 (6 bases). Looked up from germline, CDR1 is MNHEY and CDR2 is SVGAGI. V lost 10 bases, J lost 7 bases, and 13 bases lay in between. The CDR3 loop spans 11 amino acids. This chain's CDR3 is CATARGAGYTF. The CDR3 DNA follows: TGTGCCACCGCTCGGGGGGCTGGCTACACCTTC.